Listed here is a single TCR beta chain. The antigen is not known. The source of the sample is a study of identical twins. Study-level findings and limits: The more abundant beta clonotypes in cord blood had fewer insertions, and memory repertoires did not show this. Models, which agreed with sharing between unrelated individuals, nonetheless underestimated the out-of-frame TCR alpha sharing seen in monozygotic twins.

A universal primer site came from template switching; cDNA carried unique molecular identifiers. Via MiXCR, TCRdb re-called the 5' RACE reads, giving one row per CDR3 protein. The sample includes approximately 490,000 distinct CDR3 sequences, about a fifth of them seen just once. The CDR3 loop spans 13 amino acids. These data are also associated with another study on yellow fever vaccine responses in identical twins.

This chain uses TRBV21-1 with TRBJ2-7; the tabulated D call, TRBD1, remains unverified against the DNA. TRBV21-1 is reported as a pseudogene. The sequenced sample was CD4+ T cells sorted from blood. The TCR originated in a woman in her late teens or twenties in good health. CDR3 sequence: CAGSGTLAYEQYF. CDR3 sequence (DNA): TGTGCCGGCTCCGGGACATTAGCCTACGAGCAGTACTTC.